This T cell receptor beta chain was captured by sequencing in a study of human T cells and chemical hapten exposure. The wider study: The study lasted roughly 26 weeks, and patients were dosed weekly with diphenylcyclopropenone on the scalp throughout. Regarding the study as a whole: Significantly greater numbers of large CDR3 similarity clusters came from expanded TCRs than from controls.

This clonotype was seen a few times. Its antigen is as yet unknown. Documented time point: pre-sensitization, week 0. Treatment defined: therapeutic diphenylcyclopropenone sensitization with weekly scalp DPC. TCRdb re-derived calls from the RACE reads in MiXCR, one entry per CDR3 protein. The sample holds fewer than 350,000 distinct CDR3 sequences, roughly 7.4% seen once. From germline, CDR1 is SGHRS and CDR2 YFSETQ. The CDR3 is 15 amino acids. The V end was cut by 0 bases, the J end by 0 bases, with 7 bases between. The chain is built from TRBV5-1 and TRBJ2-1; unclear D gene. This sequence originates from a man aged 18 to 30 with alopecia areata. Some clones in this sample may be carry-over from other donors' samples. Sequencing was performed on whole blood, taken in connection with sensitization to the hapten diphenylcyclopropenone (DPC). The CDR3 protein is CASSLGYSSYNEQFF. The DNA of the CDR3 is TGCGCCAGCAGCTTGGGATATTCCTCCTACAATGAGCAGTTCTTC.